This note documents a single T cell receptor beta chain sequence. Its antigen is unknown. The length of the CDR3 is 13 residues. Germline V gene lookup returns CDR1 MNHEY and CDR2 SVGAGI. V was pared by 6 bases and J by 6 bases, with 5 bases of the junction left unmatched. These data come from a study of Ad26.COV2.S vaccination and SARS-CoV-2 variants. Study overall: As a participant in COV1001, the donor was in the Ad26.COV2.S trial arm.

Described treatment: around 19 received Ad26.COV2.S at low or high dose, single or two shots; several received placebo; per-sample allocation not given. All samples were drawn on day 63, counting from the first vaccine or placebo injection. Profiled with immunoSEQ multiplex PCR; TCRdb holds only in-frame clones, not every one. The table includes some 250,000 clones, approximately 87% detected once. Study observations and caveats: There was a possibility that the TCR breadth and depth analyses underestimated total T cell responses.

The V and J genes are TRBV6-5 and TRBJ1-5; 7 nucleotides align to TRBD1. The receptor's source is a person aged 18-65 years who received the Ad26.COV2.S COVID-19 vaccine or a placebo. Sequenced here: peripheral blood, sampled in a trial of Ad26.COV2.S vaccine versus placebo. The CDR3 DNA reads TGTGCCAGCAGCAACAGGGGCTTTCAGCCCCAGCATTTT. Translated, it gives CASSNRGFQPQHF.